This TCR beta chain was retrieved from a study of beta chain features in type 1 diabetes (dated by TCRdb to 2017 to 2018). In terms of the full investigation: Mean age, gender distribution, total cell number and subset yield were not different between patients and healthy donors. A total of roughly 98,000,000 sorted cells were examined across all samples, and a strong correlation was observed between cell number per subset and RNA yield. In the study, TCRB repertoires of sorted circulating CD4+ T cell subsets from recently diagnosed type 1 diabetes patients were compared with those of matched healthy donors. Regulatory and stem cell-like memory subsets were obtained from only 8 patients and about 8 healthy donors, while naive and central memory subsets were obtained from all 30 or so donors.

From each donor, a single peripheral blood sample of about 116 mL on average was drawn into heparinised tubes. A BD FACSAria II was used to sort naive, central memory, regulatory and stem cell-like memory CD4+ T cells with a panel that included CD45RO, CCR7, CD25, CD127, CD95 and CD27. Every sorted population had a purity above 95%. PBMCs were isolated right away by Lymphoprep density gradient centrifugation and were stained directly, without culture. So that batch effects would be minimized, each experiment stained and sorted samples in pairs, pairing one healthy donor with one patient. The High Capacity cDNA Reverse Transcription Kit was used to reverse transcribe all of the isolated RNA, meaning that expressed TCRB transcripts were what got sequenced. Naive, central memory and regulatory T cell samples underwent deep immunoSEQ sequencing, averaging about 3.57 million total reads per sample. Sorted cells were lysed in RLT buffer and RNA was extracted with DNase-treated RNeasy Micro or Mini kits, depending on cell number. Each cell subset was processed on its own to prevent cross-contamination, while patient and healthy donor samples were processed together. The immunoSEQ multiplex PCR was used to amplify TCRB sequences from cDNA, yielding 87-bp fragments that span the CDR3 region. The amplicons were sequenced using the Illumina HiSeq platform. As for how the authors treated the data: PCR bias was computationally corrected using synthetic template baselines, reads within Hamming distance 2 were collapsed, and singletons that could not be merged were discarded. Reads were aligned to IMGT to assign V, D and J genes, CDR3 length, and insertions or deletions at six rearrangement sites. Within each subset, clonotype counts were normalized to sorted cell number, and only after that were true diversity and Gini coefficients computed with the tcR R package. The overlap coefficient, calculated on TCRB nucleotide sequences, was used to measure repertoire sharing. As a proxy for the pre-selection repertoire, out-of-frame TCRB sequences from naive cells were analyzed. As stored in TCRdb, this immuneACCESS dataset retains in-frame rearrangements with V and J assigned. A fraction of the clones does not appear; measured against another copy, unresolved V genes explain less than half of the discrepancy, and the remainder lacks a known reason. For V, J and clone size, that table is used; D and trimming come from the DNA. Across this sample there are 900,000 or so clones, with roughly 16% seen only once. The ten largest clones add up to 0.02% to 0.025% of the sample.

Points on this clone: Its target antigen remains unknown. The record has no base qualities; no much larger clone is one base away.

On the study overall, not on this receptor specifically: Fewer insertions and more nucleotide deletions at VDJ recombination sites were observed in patients with type 1 diabetes, implying thymic rearrangement abnormalities. PCR may preferentially amplify shorter templates, but because patient and control samples were amplified and corrected together, any resulting skew would affect both groups equally. A moderate but significant shortening of TCRB CDR3 length was observed in type 1 diabetes patients in all four CD4+ subsets. Naive, central memory and regulatory TCRB repertoires appeared more similar among patients than among healthy donors. Because small numbers of individuals were included in the HLA sub-analyses, any influence of HLA type on TCRB rearrangement was left unresolved. Because cDNA was sequenced instead of genomic DNA, highly expressing activated cells could be over-represented, though the groups showed no difference in activation or CD3 levels.

The germline V gene supplies CDR1 SGHVS and CDR2 FNYEAQ. CDR3 length: 14 amino acids, cysteine to phenylalanine. The only DNA kept is the CDR3, 42 bases in frame from the first base. V and J are truncated by 5 bases and 4 bases respectively, leaving an intervening sequence of 14 bases. This clonotype was sampled from a woman in her late teens or twenties in good health. The chain joins TRBV7-6 to TRBJ2-5; the D gene is possibly TRBD1 or TRBD2, with 5 bases matching each. The specimen sequenced was naive CD4+ T cells from blood. This specimen's cell subset or site label, interpreted: true naive CD4+ T cells. The CDR3 is CASSESWGRETQYF. The DNA is as follows: TGTGCCAGCAGCGAGTCGTGGGGGAGAGAGACCCAGTACTTC.